The clone carrying this TCR beta chain has just a few counts. Antigen unknown. RNA transcripts gave rise to amplified TCR beta CDR3 regions. First-round RT-PCR targeting the TCR CDR3 was performed with the HTBI primer set. TCRdb recomputed calls from the multiplex PCR reads with MiXCR, one row per CDR3 protein. The sample carries around 580,000 distinct CDR3 sequences, 16% recorded once. Germline-derived CDR1 and CDR2 are LNHDA and SQIVND (reference sequence). V lost 4 bases to trimming and J lost 0 bases; unmatched junction nucleotides: 8. This CDR3 is 16 amino acids long. Stable disease denoted Graves' hyperthyroidism without ophthalmopathy progression within 18 months. This sample holds PBMCs from approximately 9 ml fresh peripheral blood. This record comes from a study of T cells in Graves' hyperthyroidism and ophthalmopathy. Broader study findings: Within blood appeared most thyroid clonotypes that had expanded above 0.001.

The chain couples TRBV19 to TRBJ2-5, with 7 bases identical to TRBD1. Material for sequencing was blood. The receptor's source is a young woman with Graves' hyperthyroidism. Here the CDR3 DNA reads TGTGCCAGTAGTACCAGACAGGGCTTGTACCAAGAGACCCAGTACTTC. This translates into CASSTRQGLYQETQYF.